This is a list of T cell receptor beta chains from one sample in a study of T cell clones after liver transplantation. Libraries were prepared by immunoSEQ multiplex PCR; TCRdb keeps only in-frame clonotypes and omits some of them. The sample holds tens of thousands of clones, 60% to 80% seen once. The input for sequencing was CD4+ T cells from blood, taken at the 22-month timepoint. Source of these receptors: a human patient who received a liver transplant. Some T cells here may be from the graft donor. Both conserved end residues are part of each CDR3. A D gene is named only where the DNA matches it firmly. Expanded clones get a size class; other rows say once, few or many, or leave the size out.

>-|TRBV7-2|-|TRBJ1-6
CASKLLGRGLNSPLHF
TGTGCCAGCAAACTTCTCGGACGTGGCCTGAATTCACCCCTCCACTTT
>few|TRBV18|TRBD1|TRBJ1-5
CASSPGQGAGQPQHF
TGTGCCAGCTCACCGGGACAGGGGGCAGGTCAGCCCCAGCATTTT
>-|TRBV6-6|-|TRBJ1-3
CASIATTNTIYF
TGTGCCAGCATTGCAACAACCAACACCATATATTTT
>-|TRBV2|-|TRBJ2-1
CASSENRDNEQFF
TGTGCCAGCAGTGAAAATCGAGACAATGAGCAGTTCTTC
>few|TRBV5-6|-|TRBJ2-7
CASTDSRPLDEQYF
TGTGCCAGCACCGACTCAAGGCCCCTCGACGAGCAGTACTTC
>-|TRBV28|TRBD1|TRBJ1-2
CASLTGIHGYTF
TGTGCCAGCTTGACAGGGATACATGGCTACACCTTC
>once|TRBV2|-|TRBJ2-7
CASSFSIMNEQYF
TGTGCCAGCAGCTTCAGTATCATGAACGAGCAGTACTTC
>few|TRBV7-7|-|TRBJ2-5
CASSKGRGQEAQYF
TGTGCTAGCAGCAAAGGACGGGGACAAGAGGCCCAGTACTTC
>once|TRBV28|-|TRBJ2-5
CASKGQETQYF
TGTGCCAGCAAGGGCCAAGAGACCCAGTACTTC
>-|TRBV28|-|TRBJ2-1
CASSLGIARGEQFF
TGTGCCAGCAGTTTAGGCATTGCCCGGGGTGAGCAGTTCTTC
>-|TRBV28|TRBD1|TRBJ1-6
CASTPYRGNNSPLHF
TGTGCCAGCACCCCGTACAGGGGGAATAATTCACCCCTCCACTTT
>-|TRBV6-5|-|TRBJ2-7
CASSADRQDEQYF
TGTGCCAGCAGTGCTGACCGGCAAGACGAGCAGTACTTC
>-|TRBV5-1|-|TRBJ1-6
CASSAGGGRGNSPLHF
TGCGCCAGCAGCGCTGGAGGGGGAAGGGGTAATTCACCCCTCCACTTT
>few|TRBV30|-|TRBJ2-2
CAWSVKQFTGELFF
TGTGCCTGGAGTGTAAAACAGTTCACCGGGGAGCTGTTTTTT
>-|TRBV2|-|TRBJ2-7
CASSSAGGSSYEQYF
TGTGCCAGCAGTTCCGCCGGGGGTAGCTCCTACGAGCAGTACTTC
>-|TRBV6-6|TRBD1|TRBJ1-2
CASRPGQGYGYTF
TGTGCCAGCAGGCCCGGACAGGGCTATGGCTACACCTTC
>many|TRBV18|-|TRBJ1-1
CASSPSVWGNTEAFF
TGTGCCAGCTCACCCTCAGTTTGGGGGAACACTGAAGCTTTCTTT
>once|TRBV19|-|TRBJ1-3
CASKRPGRASENTIYF
TGTGCCAGTAAACGCCCGGGGCGGGCCTCTGAAAACACCATATATTTT
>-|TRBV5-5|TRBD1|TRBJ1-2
CASSPTGDGGYTF
TGTGCCAGCAGCCCGACAGGGGATGGTGGCTACACCTTC
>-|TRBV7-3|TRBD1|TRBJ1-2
CASSAMTGEYGYTF
TGTGCCAGCAGCGCTATGACAGGGGAGTATGGCTACACCTTC
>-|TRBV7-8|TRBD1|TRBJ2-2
CASSSGTGGSTGELFF
TGTGCCAGCAGCTCCGGGACAGGGGGCAGCACCGGGGAGCTGTTTTTT
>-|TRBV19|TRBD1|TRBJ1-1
CASSDRGGFQNTEAFF
TGTGCCAGTTCTGACAGGGGAGGTTTTCAAAACACTGAAGCTTTCTTT
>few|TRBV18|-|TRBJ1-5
CASSPPGPTGSNQPQHF
TGTGCCAGCTCACCTCCCGGGCCTACAGGGAGCAATCAGCCCCAGCATTTT
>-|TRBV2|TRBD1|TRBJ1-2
CATSGQGVLSYGYTF
TGTGCCACCTCGGGACAGGGAGTGCTGAGCTATGGCTACACCTTC
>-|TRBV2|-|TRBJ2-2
CASSEAGTGELFF
TGTGCCAGCAGTGAAGCGGGCACCGGGGAGCTGTTTTTT
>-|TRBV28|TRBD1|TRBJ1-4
CASSRGDRGNEKLFF
TGTGCCAGCAGTCGGGGGGACAGGGGAAATGAAAAACTGTTTTTT